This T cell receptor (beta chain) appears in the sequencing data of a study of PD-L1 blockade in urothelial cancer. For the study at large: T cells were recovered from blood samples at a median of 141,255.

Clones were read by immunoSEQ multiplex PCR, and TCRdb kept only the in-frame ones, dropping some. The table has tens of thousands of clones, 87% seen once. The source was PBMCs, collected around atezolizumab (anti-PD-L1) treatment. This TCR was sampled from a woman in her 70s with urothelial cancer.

The CDR3 region has the DNA TGTGCCAGTAGTATCGGGGGGGGTGTCTTCAGCCAAGAGACCCAGTACTTC. This gives the protein CASSIGGGVFSQETQYF. The chain has TRBV19 and TRBJ2-5, with TRBD2 matching 8 bases. The V gene's germline CDR1 is LNHDA and CDR2 SQIVND (reference sequence). This CDR3 contains 17 residues. Losses at the gene ends were 3 bases for V and 1 base for J; bases not matched to a gene: 10.